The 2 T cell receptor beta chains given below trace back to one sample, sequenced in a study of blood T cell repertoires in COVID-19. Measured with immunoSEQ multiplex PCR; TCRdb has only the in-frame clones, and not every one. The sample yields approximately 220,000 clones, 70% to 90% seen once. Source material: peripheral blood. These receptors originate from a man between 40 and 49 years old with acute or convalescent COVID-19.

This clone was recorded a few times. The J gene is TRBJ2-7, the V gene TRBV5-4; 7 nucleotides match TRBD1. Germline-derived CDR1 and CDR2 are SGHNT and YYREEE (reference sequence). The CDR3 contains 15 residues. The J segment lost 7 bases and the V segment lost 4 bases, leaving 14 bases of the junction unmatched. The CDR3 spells CASSRRDSPTGEQYF. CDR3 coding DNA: TGTGCCAGCAGCCGACGGGACAGCCCGACAGGGGAGCAGTACTTC.

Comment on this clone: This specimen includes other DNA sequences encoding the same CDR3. Here the CDR3 reads CASSLDRDIYSYEQYF. The DNA of the CDR3 is TGTGCCAGCAGCTTAGACCGGGACATATACTCCTACGAGCAGTACTTC. The rearrangement joins TRBV7-9 to TRBJ2-7; the D gene is possibly TRBD1 (6 bases). The CDR3 runs to 16 residues. V was cut by 1 base and J by 0 bases, with 13 bases left in between. Germline V lookup: CDR1 SEHNR, CDR2 FQNEAQ (reference sequence).